This TCR beta chain originates from a study of blood T cells in healthy people across ages. Turning to the study itself: Per two T cells, about one barcoded beta molecule was captured through template switching. Study observations and caveats: Per million T cells, TCR beta diversity dropped roughly linearly as age increased.

Germline V CDR1 and CDR2: LNHNV, YYDKDF (reference sequence). The CDR3 consists of 13 residues. Deletions cut 0 bases from V and 7 bases from J, with 10 bases between. A second PCR, run for about 7 to 11 cycles, used a sample-barcoded 5' primer plus a J-beta primer mix. The study obtained at least 3 million CDR3-containing paired-end reads from every sample. MiXCR, run by TCRdb on the 5' RACE reads, gives a single entry per CDR3 protein. The sample lists fewer than 800,000 distinct CDR3 sequences, roughly 21% occurring once. Concerning this clonotype itself: Antigen: not known.

The sequenced sample consisted of blood. The origin of this receptor is a man between 70 and 80 years old in good health. The chain is built from TRBV15 and TRBJ2-7; D call uncertain. The CDR3 reads CATSRDQSLEQYF. Written as DNA, the CDR3 is TGTGCCACCAGCAGAGATCAATCGTTGGAGCAGTACTTC.